This entry describes one T cell receptor (beta chain). The sample originates from a study of OX40 agonist ivuxolimab in advanced cancers. Data came from immunoSEQ multiplex PCR; TCRdb stores just in-frame clones and leaves some out. The data hold about 82,000 clones, with around 90% observed a single time. The germline V gene has CDR1 LNHDA and CDR2 SQIVND (reference sequence). This CDR3 spans 14 amino acids. V lost 8 bases and J lost 6, with 18 bases in between. The sequence derives from an adult with an advanced solid tumor such as melanoma, head and neck, liver or kidney cancer. The rearrangement links TRBV19 to TRBJ2-3; unclear D gene. Sequencing was performed on CD4+ or CD8+ T cells sorted from blood, taken in a trial of the OX40 agonist ivuxolimab. The CDR3 loop is CASRSLTYPDTQYF. In DNA, the CDR3 is TGTGCCAGTCGTTCACTAACGTACCCCGATACGCAGTATTTT.